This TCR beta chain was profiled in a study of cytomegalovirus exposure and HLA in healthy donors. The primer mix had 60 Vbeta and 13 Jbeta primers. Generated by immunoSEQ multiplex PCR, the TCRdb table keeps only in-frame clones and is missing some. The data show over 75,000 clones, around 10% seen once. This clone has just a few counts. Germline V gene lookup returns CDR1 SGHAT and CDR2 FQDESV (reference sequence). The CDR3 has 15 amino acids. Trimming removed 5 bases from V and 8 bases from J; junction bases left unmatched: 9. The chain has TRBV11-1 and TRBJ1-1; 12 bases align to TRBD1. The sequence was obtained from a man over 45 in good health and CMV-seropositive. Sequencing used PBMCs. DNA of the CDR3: TGTGCCAGCAGCCGCAGCGGGACAGGGGGCCTAGAAGCTTTCTTT. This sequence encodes CASSRSGTGGLEAFF.